These 22 T cell receptor beta chains were sequenced from one sample in a study of beta chain features in type 1 diabetes. Expressed TCRB transcripts were sequenced, since all the RNA that had been isolated was reverse transcribed. The method was immunoSEQ multiplex PCR; TCRdb's version includes in-frame clones alone and lacks a portion of them. The sample gives approximately 470,000 clones, 30% of which show up once; 0.06% to 0.07% is in the top ten. The material sequenced was naive CD4+ T cells from blood. The origin of the receptors is a man aged 18 to 29 in good health.

This clone was detected a few times. The genes are TRBV4-2 and TRBJ2-7; D gene uncertain. Trimming removed 7 bases at V and 3 bases at J, with 1 base between. Germline CDR1 and CDR2: LGHNA and YNFKEQ. The CDR3 totals 9 residues. The CDR3: CASNYEQYF. For the CDR3, the DNA is TGTGCCAGCAACTACGAGCAGTACTTC.

This clone showed up just a few times. DNA of the CDR3: TGTGCCAGCAGCTCGGGCTCCGCCCCAGATACGCAGTATTTT. Its protein product is CASSSGSAPDTQYF. V usage is TRBV7-2 and J usage is TRBJ2-3; no clear D. CDR1 is SGHTA and CDR2 is FQGNSA in the germline V gene. Trimming cost V 4 bases and J 4 bases, with 12 bases left between them. The CDR3 totals 14 residues.

The gene calls are TRBV29-1 and TRBJ1-2, with unresolved D. Germline assignment: CDR1 SQVTM and CDR2 ANQGSEA. This CDR3 is 11 amino acids long. V was shortened by 7 bases and J by 5 bases, with 11 bases between the two germline ends. The chain's CDR3 is CSGAEVYGYTF. CDR3 DNA sequence: TGCAGCGGGGCCGAGGTATATGGCTACACCTTC. The full variable domain, in which reference TRBV29-1 and TRBJ1-2 provide the parts outside the CDR3, is SAVISQKPSRDICQRGTSLTIQCQVDSQVTMMFWYRQQPGQSLTLIATANQGSEATYESGFVIDKFPISRPNLTFSTLTVSNMSPEDSSIYLCSGAEVYGYTFGSGTRLTVV.

This clone was detected a few times. This sequence joins TRBV7-2 and TRBJ2-7, with TRBD1 matching over 7 bases. Germline trimming cut 4 bases from V and 6 bases from J; bases unmatched to any gene: 3. Germline V CDR1 and CDR2: SGHTA, FQGNSA. The CDR3 has 12 residues. The CDR3 spells CASSYTGAEQYF. Written as DNA, the CDR3 is TGTGCCAGCAGCTATACAGGGGCCGAGCAGTACTTC.

This clone occurred a few times. The rearrangement links TRBV29-1 to TRBJ1-1; D unclear. CDR3 size: 12 residues. The V and J ends lost 6 bases and 3 bases respectively, with 11 bases between them. Per the germline V gene, CDR1 is SQVTM and CDR2 is ANQGSEA. The CDR3 spells CSVQILYTEAFF. CDR3 nucleotide sequence: TGCAGCGTACAGATCTTATACACTGAAGCTTTCTTT.

The gene calls are TRBV19 and TRBJ2-7, with D unresolved. Germline CDR1 is LNHDA and CDR2 is SQIVND (reference sequence). V shed 3 bases and J shed 10 bases, with 19 bases lying between them. The CDR3 runs to 14 residues. CDR3 in amino acids: CASSIDQGSAKQYF. The CDR3 bases are TGTGCCAGTAGTATCGATCAAGGATCGGCGAAACAGTACTTC.

Only a few counts were recorded for this clone. The chain has TRBV25-1 and TRBJ2-7, with a weak D call TRBD2 (6 bases). This CDR3 has 16 amino acids. Germline CDR1 MGHDK, CDR2 SYGVNS. The V gene lost 4 bases and the J gene lost 4 bases, with 20 bases spanning the gap. The CDR3: CASSVATVGREYEQYF. The CDR3 nucleotides are TGTGCCAGCAGTGTTGCGACGGTGGGCCGGGAGTACGAGCAGTACTTC.

V and J are TRBV5-1 and TRBJ2-1, with D perhaps matching TRBD1 (6 bases). Per the germline V gene, CDR1 is SGHRS and CDR2 is YFSETQ. The CDR3 consists of 14 residues. V lost 1 base to trimming and J lost 5 bases, with 10 bases between them. The CDR3 DNA sequence: TGCGCCAGCAGCTTGTCCGGACAGCACAATGAGCAGTTCTTC. Translation: CASSLSGQHNEQFF.

The J gene is TRBJ1-6, the V gene TRBV29-1, with TRBD1 matching over 7 bases. CDR3 length: 12 residues. Germline values: CDR1 SQVTM, CDR2 ANQGSEA. With V trimmed by 5 bases and J by 6 bases, 1 base remained unmatched. The CDR3 bases are TGCAGCGTTCGACAGGGTAATTCACCCCTCCACTTT. Encoded protein: CSVRQGNSPLHF. The full variable domain, rest sourced from reference TRBV29-1 and TRBJ1-6, is SAVISQKPSRDICQRGTSLTIQCQVDSQVTMMFWYRQQPGQSLTLIATANQGSEATYESGFVIDKFPISRPNLTFSTLTVSNMSPEDSSIYLCSVRQGNSPLHFGNGTRLTVT.

In this sample, this clone turned up a few times. The V and J genes are TRBV18 and TRBJ1-1; the D is unclear. The CDR3 extends over 12 amino acids. The V gene lost 8 bases and the J gene lost 3 bases, with 10 bases spanning the gap. Germline V gives CDR1 KGHSH, CDR2 LQKENI. The CDR3 DNA reads as TGTGCCAGCCTTGTCAGGTACACTGAAGCTTTCTTT. It translates to CASLVRYTEAFF.

This clone came up a few times. Additional DNA sequences in this sample encode the identical CDR3. V usage is TRBV29-1 and J usage is TRBJ2-2; 8 nucleotides line up with TRBD1. V gave up 7 bases and J gave up 1 base; unmatched junction bases: 2. The CDR3 covers 13 residues. Germline V gene data show CDR1 as SQVTM and CDR2 as ANQGSEA. In DNA, the CDR3 is TGCAGCGCTGGACAGGGGAACACCGGGGAGCTGTTTTTT. Translating gives CSAGQGNTGELFF.

This clone was seen only a few times. The chain uses TRBV18 and TRBJ1-2; D not resolved. Trimming stripped 5 bases from V and 6 bases from J, with 10 bases between. This CDR3 contains 12 residues. CDR1 and CDR2 (germline): KGHSH, LQKENI. The CDR3 DNA sequence: TGTGCCAGCTCAGGCGCAGTTCATGGCTACACCTTC. Its protein product is CASSGAVHGYTF. The whole variable domain, filled in from reference TRBV18 and TRBJ1-2, reads NAGVMQNPRHLVRRRGQEARLRCSPMKGHSHVYWYRQLPEEGLKFMVYLQKENIIDESGMPKERFSAEFPKEGPSILRIQQVVRGDSAAYFCASSGAVHGYTFGSGTRLTVV.

The chain carries TRBV30 and TRBJ1-2; D is unclear. Germline values: CDR1 GTSNPN, CDR2 SVGIG (reference sequence). The germline V and J ends were trimmed by 7 bases and 2 bases, with 17 bases remaining between them. CDR3 length: 14 residues. The CDR3 region has the DNA TGTGCCTCTGCGAGGTTAGGGTCAAACTATGGCTACACCTTC. Its translation is CASARLGSNYGYTF.

Turning to this clone: The junction departs from germline at one end; a sequencing error may be responsible. This CDR3 is also generated by other DNA sequences in the sample. The chain has TRBV30 and TRBJ2-3; D is possibly TRBD1 or TRBD2 (6 bases each). The CDR3 covers 12 residues. From germline, CDR1 is GTSNPN and CDR2 SVGIG (reference sequence). CDR3 in DNA: TGTGCCTGGAGTGTGAGGGGGGATACACAGTATTTT. Encoded protein: CAWSVRGDTQYF.

CDR3 DNA sequence: TGTGCCAGCAGCTCCCTAACGGGTGAGCAGTACTTC. Its protein product is CASSSLTGEQYF. This sequence joins TRBV7-3 and TRBJ2-7; D uncertain. V lost 4 bases and J lost 7, with 11 bases in between. The CDR3 covers 12 residues. Germline V gene data show CDR1 as SGHTA and CDR2 as FQGTGA.

The chain links TRBV13 to TRBJ1-2; D is unresolved. CDR1 and CDR2 from the germline V gene are PRHDT and FYEKMQ (reference sequence). The V end was cut by 1 base, the J end by 4 bases, with 4 bases between. The CDR3 spans 12 residues. The CDR3 coding sequence is TGTGCCAGCAGCTTAGAGAGCTATGGCTACACCTTC. Translating it yields CASSLESYGYTF.

This clone was observed a handful of times. V gene TRBV30 combines with J gene TRBJ1-2; 7 bases map to TRBD1. Germline CDR1 reads GTSNPN; CDR2 reads SVGIG (reference sequence). This CDR3 spans 12 amino acids. Trimming at V came to 3 bases and at J to 4 bases, leaving 2 bases not matched to a gene. The CDR3 reads CAWRGTAYGYTF. CDR3 bases: TGTGCCTGGAGGGGGACAGCCTATGGCTACACCTTC.

The gene calls are TRBV7-2 and TRBJ2-5; 9 bases line up with TRBD1. J was trimmed by 5 bases and V by 8 bases; bases with no gene match: 9. Per germline, CDR1 SGHTA and CDR2 FQGNSA. The CDR3 has 14 amino acids. The DNA for the CDR3 is TGTGCCAGCCGCACCGGGACAGGGTGGGAGACCCAGTACTTC. Translation: CASRTGTGWETQYF. Together with reference TRBV7-2 and TRBJ2-5, the CDR3 gives the full variable domain: GAGVSQSPSNKVTEKGKDVELRCDPISGHTALYWYRQSLGQGLEFLIYFQGNSAPDKSGLPSDRFSAERTGGSVSTLTIQRTQQEDSAVYLCASRTGTGWETQYFGPGTRLLVL.

As DNA, the CDR3 is TGTGCCAGCAGCGTAGTTATGGACAGATGGAACACTGAAGCTTTCTTT. This sequence encodes CASSVVMDRWNTEAFF. V gene TRBV9 combines with J gene TRBJ1-1, with TRBD1 as a possible D gene (6 bases). CDR1 and CDR2 (germline): SGDLS, YYNGEE. The CDR3 totals 16 residues. V lost 0 bases and J lost 1, with 13 bases in between.

The chain links TRBV10-3 to TRBJ2-3; TRBD2 matches 10 bases. The CDR3 is 17 amino acids. V lost 0 bases and J lost 6; bases outside the gene matches: 9. Germline CDR1 is ENHRY and CDR2 is SYGVKD. CDR3 DNA sequence: TGTGCCATCAGTGAGTCGGACAGCGGGAGGGCCTTGGATACGCAGTATTTT. Protein: CAISESDSGRALDTQYF.

The J gene is TRBJ2-4, the V gene TRBV5-4; possibly TRBD2 for D (5 bases). Trimming stripped 7 bases from V and 3 bases from J, with 14 bases between. Germline V lookup: CDR1 SGHNT, CDR2 YYREEE (reference sequence). CDR3 length: 14 residues. The CDR3 protein is CASHGVGGKNIQYF. The CDR3 DNA reads TGTGCCAGCCACGGGGTTGGTGGCAAAAACATTCAGTACTTC.

This sequence joins TRBV7-9 and TRBJ2-7, with TRBD1 identical over 7 bases. The CDR3 totals 14 residues. V gave up 5 bases and J gave up 0 bases; unmatched junction bases: 4. The germline V gene has CDR1 SEHNR and CDR2 FQNEAQ (reference sequence). The CDR3 protein is CASSIQGSSYEQYF. For the CDR3, the DNA is TGTGCCAGCAGCATACAGGGGAGCTCCTACGAGCAGTACTTC.